This passage covers 20 T cell receptor beta chains from one sample sequenced in a study of PD-1 blockade in classical Hodgkin lymphoma. Indicated time point: cycle 4 day 1 (C4D1), after less than 7 weeks of nivolumab. Every patient was affected by relapse after autologous stem cell transplantation, while exposure to brentuximab vedotin was not uniform. The protocol was immunoSEQ multiplex PCR, while the TCRdb copy is restricted to in-frame clones and leaves out a portion. This repertoire shows roughly 60,000 clones, 91% found once; its top ten account for 10% to 13%. Sequences were derived from peripheral blood mononuclear cells (PBMCs), sampled before the fourth cycle of nivolumab. These receptors came from a human donor with classical Hodgkin lymphoma.

The V call is TRBV6-6, the J call TRBJ1-4; D might be TRBD1 (5 bases). The V and J ends lost 2 bases and 7 bases respectively, with 14 bases between them. The CDR3 totals 15 residues. Germline V gives CDR1 MNHNY, CDR2 SVGAGI (reference sequence). The CDR3 sequence is CASSYALGTAEKLFF. The CDR3 DNA sequence: TGTGCCAGCAGTTACGCCCTCGGGACCGCTGAAAAACTGTTTTTT.

CDR3 nucleotides: TGTGCCAGCAGATTAGCGGGACAGGGCTCCGACGAGCAGTACTTC. This codes for CASRLAGQGSDEQYF. The genes are TRBV21-1 and TRBJ2-7; the table assigns TRBD1, which was not confirmed against the DNA. TRBV21-1 constitutes a pseudogene. This CDR3 is 15 amino acids long.

This clone was seen just once. The genes are TRBV5-1 and TRBJ1-1, with D perhaps matching TRBD1 (5 bases). The CDR3 sequence is 14 residues long. V dropped 3 bases and J dropped 4 bases, with 13 bases sitting between them. CDR1 is SGHRS, CDR2 YFSETQ, per germline. The CDR3 protein is CASSWTPWFTEAFF. Here the CDR3 DNA reads TGCGCCAGCAGCTGGACACCTTGGTTCACTGAAGCTTTCTTT.

CDR3 in DNA: TGTGCCACCAGCAGAGTTAAACGGGAGACCCAGTACTTC. Translation gives CATSRVKRETQYF. This rearrangement joins TRBV15 to TRBJ2-5, with no clear D. Trimming removed 1 base from V and 5 bases from J, with 8 bases in between. The CDR3 is made up of 13 amino acids. The germline V gene encodes CDR1 LNHNV and CDR2 YYDKDF (reference sequence).

This chain connects TRBV18 to TRBJ1-1; D might be TRBD1 (5 bases). This CDR3 has 12 residues. Trimming removed 0 bases at V and 7 bases at J, with 6 bases between. CDR1 and CDR2 (germline): KGHSH, LQKENI. The CDR3 DNA reads TGTGCCAGCTCACCACCCCAGGGTGAAGCTTTCTTT. As protein: CASSPPQGEAFF.

This chain's CDR3 is CASRGGGAGKKLFF. The CDR3 DNA reads TGTGCCAGCAGGGGAGGGGGCGCCGGTAAAAAACTGTTTTTT. The genes are TRBV6-1 and TRBJ1-4, with 7 bases fitting TRBD1. Germline V gene data show CDR1 as MNHNS and CDR2 as SASEGT. Trimming at V came to 6 bases and at J to 9 bases, leaving 10 bases not matched to a gene. The CDR3 covers 14 residues.

The rearrangement uses TRBV4-1 and TRBJ1-2; tentative D call: TRBD1 (5 bases). The CDR3 covers 13 residues. Germline V gene lookup returns CDR1 MGHRA and CDR2 YSYEKL. V lost 5 bases, J lost 3 bases, and 10 bases lay in between. This CDR3 is CASSWGRDYGYTF. CDR3 sequence (DNA): TGCGCCAGCAGCTGGGGACGGGACTATGGCTACACCTTC.

V is TRBV5-6 and J is TRBJ2-7, with TRBD1 matching over 8 bases. The germline gives CDR1 SGHDT, CDR2 YYEEEE. The V segment lost 2 bases and the J segment 4 bases; nucleotides outside the gene matches: 8. CDR3 length: 15 residues. The CDR3 nucleotides are TGTGCCAGCAGCTTAAATGGTCGGGACAGGTACGAGCAGTACTTC. It specifies CASSLNGRDRYEQYF.

The chain links TRBV5-1 to TRBJ1-3; D perhaps matches TRBD1 (6 bases). CDR1 and CDR2 (germline): SGHRS, YFSETQ. The CDR3 is made up of 16 amino acids. Between the trimmed V and J ends, which lost 7 bases and 0 bases, there was a span of 17 bases. The CDR3 DNA reads as TGCGCCAGCGGCAGGGGTGGGGTGGACTCTGGAAACACCATATATTTT. It specifies CASGRGGVDSGNTIYF.

The rearrangement uses TRBV27 and TRBJ2-3, with D possibly being TRBD2 (6 bases). V dropped 0 bases and J dropped 0 bases, with 7 bases sitting between them. CDR1 and CDR2 (germline): MNHEY, SMNVEV (reference sequence). This CDR3 is 15 amino acids long. The CDR3 region is CASSLSAGSTDTQYF. CDR3 DNA sequence: TGTGCCAGCAGTTTATCGGCGGGGAGCACAGATACGCAGTATTTT.

This chain uses TRBV7-9 with TRBJ1-1; D unclear. Germline assignment: CDR1 SEHNR and CDR2 FQNEAQ (reference sequence). The CDR3 extends over 13 amino acids. The V gene lost 3 bases and the J gene lost 2 bases, with 7 bases spanning the gap. CDR3 bases: TGTGCCAGCAGCTTTGCGGGAAACACTGAAGCTTTCTTT. This sequence encodes CASSFAGNTEAFF.

V usage is TRBV7-2 and J usage is TRBJ2-1, with 8 bases identical to TRBD2. The CDR3 has 15 amino acids. Trimming at V came to 2 bases and at J to 5 bases, leaving 5 bases not matched to a gene. The germline CDR1 and CDR2 sequences are SGHTA and FQGNSA. The CDR3 reads CASSLSAGGHNEQFF. DNA for the CDR3: TGTGCCAGCAGCTTAAGCGCGGGGGGCCACAATGAGCAGTTCTTC.

V and J are TRBV6-6 and TRBJ2-3; 11 nucleotides align to TRBD2. Germline CDR1 reads MNHNY; CDR2 reads SVGAGI (reference sequence). The trim removed 10 bases at V and 2 bases at J, leaving 5 bases unmatched. The CDR3 is 14 amino acids. Here the CDR3 reads CATTLAGDTDTQYF. Here the CDR3 DNA reads TGTGCCACCACACTAGCGGGGGACACAGATACGCAGTATTTT.

The rearrangement links TRBV7-9 to TRBJ1-4; D is uncertain. Trimming took 1 base from V and 3 from J, leaving 12 bases between them. This CDR3 is built from 16 residues. Germline V CDR1 and CDR2: SEHNR, FQNEAQ (reference sequence). CDR3 protein: CASSLVVGLANEKLFF. The DNA of the CDR3 is TGTGCCAGCAGCTTAGTTGTGGGATTGGCTAATGAAAAACTGTTTTTT.

This chain links TRBV25-1 with TRBJ2-5; D not certain. The CDR3 covers 15 residues. V gave up 1 base and J gave up 5 bases, with 14 bases separating them. Germline V lookup: CDR1 MGHDK, CDR2 SYGVNS. Here the CDR3 DNA reads TGTGCCAGCAGTGAATTGGGCAGATCCGATGAGACCCAGTACTTC. Its protein is CASSELGRSDETQYF.

J is TRBJ1-5 and V is TRBV19, with D hard to call. The ends were cut back, 5 bases at V and 4 bases at J, with 6 bases in the middle. CDR3 size: 12 residues. CDR1 is LNHDA, CDR2 SQIVND, per germline (reference sequence). This CDR3 reads CASSPPNQPQHF. The CDR3 nucleotides read TGTGCCAGTAGTCCTCCGAATCAGCCCCAGCATTTT.

The chain uses TRBV6-1 and TRBJ1-2; D is uncertain. Germline V gene lookup returns CDR1 MNHNS and CDR2 SASEGT. V shed 4 bases and J shed 9 bases, with 33 bases lying between them. This CDR3 has 19 amino acids. The DNA for the CDR3 is TGTGCCAGCAGTGCAATGGGTTGGAGCCAGACAACACCCGGGATTCGCTACACCTTC. Translated, it gives CASSAMGWSQTTPGIRYTF.

The chain combines TRBV10-3 with TRBJ1-1, with 7 bases identical to TRBD1. The germline CDR1 and CDR2 sequences are ENHRY and SYGVKD. The length of the CDR3 is 14 residues. V dropped 3 bases and J dropped 4; count of bases not matched to a gene: 5. CDR3 in DNA: TGTGCCATCAGTGACAGGGGGTCTGGCACTGAAGCTTTCTTT. This codes for CAISDRGSGTEAFF.

The chain joins TRBV6-1 to TRBJ1-3; 7 bases match TRBD1. The CDR3 is made up of 17 amino acids. Per the germline V gene, CDR1 is MNHNS and CDR2 is SASEGT. V shed 4 bases, J shed 4 bases, and the junction held 13 bases outside the gene matches. The CDR3 nucleotides read TGTGCCAGCAGTGTTGCCGAACAGGGGCTCTTAGGAAACACCATATATTTT. Translating it yields CASSVAEQGLLGNTIYF.

The rearrangement uses TRBV4-1 and TRBJ2-2; 8 bases agree with TRBD1. This CDR3 contains 15 residues. Trimming took 1 base from V and 4 from J; bases not matched to a gene: 2. CDR1 is MGHRA, CDR2 YSYEKL, per germline. The DNA of the CDR3 is TGCGCCAGCAGCCAAGGGACAGGGTTCACCGGGGAGCTGTTTTTT. Translated, it gives CASSQGTGFTGELFF.